This T cell receptor (beta chain) was identified in a study of CD8+ T cells in alopecia areata. Overall study context: At a dose of 5 to 10 mg twice daily, oral tofacitinib was given to treated patients.

A remark on this clone: Its antigen remains unknown.

Overall study findings and caveats: Sharing of TCRs across patients appeared less clear than in mice, possibly for HLA-related reasons.

The treatment here: oral pan-JAK inhibitor, 5-10 mg twice daily. The V and J ends lost 5 bases and 1 base respectively, with 11 bases between them. Looked up from germline, CDR1 is SEHNR and CDR2 is FQNEAQ (reference sequence). This CDR3 has 14 amino acids. Extracted from the samples, RNA was reverse transcribed into cDNA to serve as the sequencing template. Clones were read by immunoSEQ multiplex PCR, and TCRdb kept only the in-frame ones, dropping some. Of roughly 120,000 clones listed, about 60% are singletons. The source of this sequence is a human donor with alopecia areata. The gene calls are TRBV7-9 and TRBJ1-1; no clear D gene. The specimen comprised CD8+ T cells sorted from blood, sampled at week 24, from a patient treated with tofacitinib. This chain's CDR3 is CASSPPAENTEAFF. The CDR3 nucleotides read TGTGCCAGCAGCCCCCCCGCAGAGAACACTGAAGCTTTCTTT.